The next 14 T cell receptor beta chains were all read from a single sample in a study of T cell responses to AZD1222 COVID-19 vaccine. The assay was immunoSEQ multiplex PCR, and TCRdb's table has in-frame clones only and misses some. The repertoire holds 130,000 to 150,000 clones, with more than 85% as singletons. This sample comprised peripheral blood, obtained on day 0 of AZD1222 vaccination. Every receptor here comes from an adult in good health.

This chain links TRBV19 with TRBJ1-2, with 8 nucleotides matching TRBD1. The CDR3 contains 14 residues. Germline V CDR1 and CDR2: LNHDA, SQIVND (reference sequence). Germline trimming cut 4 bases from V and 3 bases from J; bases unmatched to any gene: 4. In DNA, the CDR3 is TGTGCCAGTAGTAGGGACAGGTCGGACTATGGCTACACCTTC. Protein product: CASSRDRSDYGYTF.

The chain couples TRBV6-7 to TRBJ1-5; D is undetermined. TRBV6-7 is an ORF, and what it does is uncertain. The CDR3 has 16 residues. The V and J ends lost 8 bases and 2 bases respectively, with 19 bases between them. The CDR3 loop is CASQTLHRWGNQPQHF. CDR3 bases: TGTGCCAGCCAGACCTTACACCGGTGGGGCAATCAGCCCCAGCATTTT.

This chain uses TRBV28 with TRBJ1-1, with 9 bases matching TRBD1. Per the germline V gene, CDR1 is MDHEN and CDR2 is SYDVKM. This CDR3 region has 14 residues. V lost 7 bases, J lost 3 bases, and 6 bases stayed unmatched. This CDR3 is CASTGGQGYTEAFF. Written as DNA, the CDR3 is TGTGCCAGCACCGGAGGACAGGGGTACACTGAAGCTTTCTTT.

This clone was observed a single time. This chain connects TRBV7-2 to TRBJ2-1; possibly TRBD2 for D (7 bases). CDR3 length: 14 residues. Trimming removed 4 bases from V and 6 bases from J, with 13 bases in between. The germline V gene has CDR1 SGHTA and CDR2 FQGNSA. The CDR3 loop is CASSSLGGVNEQFF. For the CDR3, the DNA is TGTGCCAGCAGCTCCCTAGGGGGGGTCAATGAGCAGTTCTTC.

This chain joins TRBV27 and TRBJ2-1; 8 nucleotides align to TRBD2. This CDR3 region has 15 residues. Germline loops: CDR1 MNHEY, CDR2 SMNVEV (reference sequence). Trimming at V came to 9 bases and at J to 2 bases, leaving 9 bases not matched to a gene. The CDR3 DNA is TGTGCCAGTTGCTGGGCGGGAGGTCCCTACAATGAGCAGTTCTTC. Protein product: CASCWAGGPYNEQFF.

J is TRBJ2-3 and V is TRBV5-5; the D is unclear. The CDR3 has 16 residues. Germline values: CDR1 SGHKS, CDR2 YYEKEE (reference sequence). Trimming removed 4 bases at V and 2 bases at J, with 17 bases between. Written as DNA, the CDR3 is TGTGCCAGCAGCCCGGGCGGCAATTCTCACACAGATACGCAGTATTTT. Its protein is CASSPGGNSHTDTQYF.

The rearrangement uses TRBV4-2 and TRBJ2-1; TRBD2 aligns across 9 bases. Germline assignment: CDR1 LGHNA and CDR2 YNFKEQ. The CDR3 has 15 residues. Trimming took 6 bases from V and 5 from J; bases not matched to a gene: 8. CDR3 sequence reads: CASRNSGGHDNEQFF. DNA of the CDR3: TGTGCCAGCAGAAATAGCGGGGGCCACGACAATGAGCAGTTCTTC.

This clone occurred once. The CDR3 sequence: CASSEAGGSPLHF. In DNA, the CDR3 is TGTGCCAGCAGTGAAGCGGGGGGTTCACCCCTCCACTTT. The chain links TRBV6-1 to TRBJ1-6; maybe TRBD1 (5 bases). Germline CDR1 reads MNHNS; CDR2 reads SASEGT. There are 13 residues in the CDR3. The V end was cut by 0 bases, the J end by 9 bases, with 6 bases between.

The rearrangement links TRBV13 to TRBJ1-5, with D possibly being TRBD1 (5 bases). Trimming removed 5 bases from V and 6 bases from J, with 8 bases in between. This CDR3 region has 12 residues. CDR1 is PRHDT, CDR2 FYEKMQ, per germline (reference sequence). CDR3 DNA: TGTGCCAGCAGCCTCCAGGGTCAGCCCCAGCATTTT. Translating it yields CASSLQGQPQHF.

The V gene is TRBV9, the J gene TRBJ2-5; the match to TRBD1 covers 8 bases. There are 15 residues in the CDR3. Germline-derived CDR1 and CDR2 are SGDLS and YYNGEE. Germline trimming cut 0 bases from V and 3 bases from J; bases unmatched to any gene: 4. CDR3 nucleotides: TGTGCCAGCAGCGTAGCGGTGGACAGGGAAGAGACCCAGTACTTC. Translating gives CASSVAVDREETQYF.

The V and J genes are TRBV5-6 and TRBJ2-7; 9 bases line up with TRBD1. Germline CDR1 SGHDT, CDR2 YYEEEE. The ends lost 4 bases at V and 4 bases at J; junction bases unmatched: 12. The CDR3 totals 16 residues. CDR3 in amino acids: CASSPRTGVAGYEQYF. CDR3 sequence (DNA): TGTGCCAGCAGCCCTAGGACAGGGGTAGCCGGATACGAGCAGTACTTC.

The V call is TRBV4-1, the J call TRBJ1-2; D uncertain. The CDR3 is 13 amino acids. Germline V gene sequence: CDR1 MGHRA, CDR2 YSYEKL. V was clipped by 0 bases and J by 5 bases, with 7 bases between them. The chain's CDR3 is CASSQDLGYGYTF. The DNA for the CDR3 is TGCGCCAGCAGCCAAGATCTGGGTTATGGCTACACCTTC.

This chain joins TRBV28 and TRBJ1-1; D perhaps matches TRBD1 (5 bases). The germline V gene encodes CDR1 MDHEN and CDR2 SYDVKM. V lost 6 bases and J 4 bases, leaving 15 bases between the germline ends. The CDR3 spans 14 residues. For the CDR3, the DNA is TGTGCCAGCAGACCCTCCAGGGTGGGCACTGAAGCTTTCTTT. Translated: CASRPSRVGTEAFF.

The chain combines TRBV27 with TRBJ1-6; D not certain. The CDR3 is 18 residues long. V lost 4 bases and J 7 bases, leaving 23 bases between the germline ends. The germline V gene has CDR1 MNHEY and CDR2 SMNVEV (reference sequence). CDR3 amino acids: CASSSPAAKASRNSPLHF. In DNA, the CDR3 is TGTGCCAGCAGTTCCCCCGCAGCCAAGGCATCCCGAAATTCACCCCTCCACTTT.